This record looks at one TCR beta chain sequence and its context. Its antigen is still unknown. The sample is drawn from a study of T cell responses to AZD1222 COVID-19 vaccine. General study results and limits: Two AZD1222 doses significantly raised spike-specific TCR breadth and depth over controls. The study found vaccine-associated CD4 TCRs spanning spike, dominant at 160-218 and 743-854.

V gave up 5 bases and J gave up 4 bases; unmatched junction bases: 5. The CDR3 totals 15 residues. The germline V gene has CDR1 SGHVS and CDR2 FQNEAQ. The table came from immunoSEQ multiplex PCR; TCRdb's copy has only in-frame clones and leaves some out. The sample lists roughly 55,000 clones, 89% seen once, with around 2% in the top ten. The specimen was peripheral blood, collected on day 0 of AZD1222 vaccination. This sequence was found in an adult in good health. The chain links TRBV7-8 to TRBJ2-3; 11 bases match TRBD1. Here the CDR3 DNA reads TGTGCCAGCAGCCTAGGGACAGGGGGAGCAGATACGCAGTATTTT. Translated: CASSLGTGGADTQYF. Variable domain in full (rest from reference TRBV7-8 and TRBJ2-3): GAGVSQSPRYKVAKRGQDVALRCDPISGHVSLFWYQQALGQGPEFLTYFQNEAQLDKSGLPSDRFFAERPEGSVSTLKIQRTQQEDSAVYLCASSLGTGGADTQYFGPGTRLTVL.